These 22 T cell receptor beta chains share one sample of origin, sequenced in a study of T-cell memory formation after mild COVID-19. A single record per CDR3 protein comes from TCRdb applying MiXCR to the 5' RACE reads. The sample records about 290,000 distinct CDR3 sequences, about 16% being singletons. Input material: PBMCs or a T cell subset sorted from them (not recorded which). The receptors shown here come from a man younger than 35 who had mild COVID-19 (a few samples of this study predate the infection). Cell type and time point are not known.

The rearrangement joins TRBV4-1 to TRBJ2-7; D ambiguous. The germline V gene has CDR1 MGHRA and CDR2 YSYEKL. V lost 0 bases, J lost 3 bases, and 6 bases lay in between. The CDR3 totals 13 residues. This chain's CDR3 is CASSQEASYEQYV. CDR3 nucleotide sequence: TGCGCCAGCAGCCAAGAGGCCAGCTACGAGCAGTACGTC.

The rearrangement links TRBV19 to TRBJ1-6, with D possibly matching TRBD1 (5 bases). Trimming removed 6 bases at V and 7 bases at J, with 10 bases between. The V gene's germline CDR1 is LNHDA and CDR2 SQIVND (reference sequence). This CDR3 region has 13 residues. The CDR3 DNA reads TGTGCCAGTAGCCCCCCAGGGAATTCACCCCTCCACTTT. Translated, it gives CASSPPGNSPLHF.

CDR3 region: CASSTTGISYEQYF. Here the CDR3 DNA reads TGTGCCAGCAGCACCACAGGAATCTCCTACGAGCAGTACTTC. V usage is TRBV11-2 and J usage is TRBJ2-7, with a possible D match to TRBD1 (5 bases). Trimming cost V 5 bases and J 0 bases, with 11 bases left between them. Germline V gene data show CDR1 as SGHAT and CDR2 as FQNNGV. The CDR3 is made up of 14 amino acids.

CDR3: CASSPTGQGTEQYV. For the CDR3, the DNA is TGTGCCAGCTCCCCCACGGGCCAGGGAACCGAGCAGTACGTC. The chain couples TRBV7-2 to TRBJ2-7; D might be TRBD1 (5 bases). Per the germline V gene, CDR1 is SGHTA and CDR2 is FQGNSA. V shed 8 bases and J shed 6 bases, with 20 bases lying between them. This CDR3 spans 14 amino acids.

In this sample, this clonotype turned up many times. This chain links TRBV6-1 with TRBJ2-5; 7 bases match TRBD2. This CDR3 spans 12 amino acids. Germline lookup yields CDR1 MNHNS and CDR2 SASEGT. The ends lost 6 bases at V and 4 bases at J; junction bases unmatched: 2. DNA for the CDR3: TGTGCCAGCAGCTGGGGGGGAGAGACCCAGTACTTC. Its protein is CASSWGGETQYF.

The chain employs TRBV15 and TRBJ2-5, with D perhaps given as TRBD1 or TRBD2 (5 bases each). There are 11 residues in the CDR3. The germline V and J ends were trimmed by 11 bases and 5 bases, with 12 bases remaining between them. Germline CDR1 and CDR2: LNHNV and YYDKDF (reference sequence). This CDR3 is CASGGRETQYF. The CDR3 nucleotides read TGTGCCTCTGGGGGACGGGAGACCCAGTACTTC.

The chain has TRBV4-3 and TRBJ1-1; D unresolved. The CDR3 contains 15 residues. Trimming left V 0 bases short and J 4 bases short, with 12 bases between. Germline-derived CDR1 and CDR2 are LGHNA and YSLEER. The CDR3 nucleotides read TGCGCCAGCAGCCAAGAGGTAGGCTGGGCCACTGAAGCTTTCTTT. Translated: CASSQEVGWATEAFF.

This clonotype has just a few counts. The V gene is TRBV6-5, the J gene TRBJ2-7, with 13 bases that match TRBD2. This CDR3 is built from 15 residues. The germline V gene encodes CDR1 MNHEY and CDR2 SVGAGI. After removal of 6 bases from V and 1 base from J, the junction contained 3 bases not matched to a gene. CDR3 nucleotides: TGTGCCAGCAGCCCACTAGCGGGGGGGTCCTACGAGCAGTACTTC. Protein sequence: CASSPLAGGSYEQYF.

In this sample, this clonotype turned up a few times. CDR3 sequence: CASSTTGADEKLFF. The CDR3 DNA is TGTGCCAGCAGTACGACAGGGGCGGATGAAAAACTGTTTTTT. The rearrangement links TRBV7-8 to TRBJ1-4; 8 bases map to TRBD1. Trimming at V came to 6 bases and at J to 6 bases, leaving 6 bases not matched to a gene. Germline V gives CDR1 SGHVS, CDR2 FQNEAQ. This CDR3 is built from 14 residues.

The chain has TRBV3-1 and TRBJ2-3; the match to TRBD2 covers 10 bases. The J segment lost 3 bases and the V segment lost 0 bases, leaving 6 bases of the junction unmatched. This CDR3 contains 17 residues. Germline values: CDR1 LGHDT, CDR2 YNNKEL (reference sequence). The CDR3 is CASSQDNALAGTDTQYF. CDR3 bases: TGTGCCAGCAGCCAAGATAATGCACTAGCGGGGACAGATACGCAGTATTTT.

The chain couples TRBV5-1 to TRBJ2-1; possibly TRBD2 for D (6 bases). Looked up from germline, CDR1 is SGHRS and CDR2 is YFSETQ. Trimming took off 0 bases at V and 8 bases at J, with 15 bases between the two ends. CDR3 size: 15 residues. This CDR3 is CASSLAGFSGDEQFF. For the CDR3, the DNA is TGCGCCAGCAGCTTGGCCGGATTCTCGGGGGATGAGCAGTTCTTC.

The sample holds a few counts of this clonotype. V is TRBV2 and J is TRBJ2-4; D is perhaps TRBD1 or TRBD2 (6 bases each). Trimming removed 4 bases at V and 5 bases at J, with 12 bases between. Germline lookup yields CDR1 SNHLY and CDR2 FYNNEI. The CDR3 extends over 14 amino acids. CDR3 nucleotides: TGTGCCAGCAGTGTACGGGGGCAGGAAAACATTCAGTACTTC. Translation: CASSVRGQENIQYF.

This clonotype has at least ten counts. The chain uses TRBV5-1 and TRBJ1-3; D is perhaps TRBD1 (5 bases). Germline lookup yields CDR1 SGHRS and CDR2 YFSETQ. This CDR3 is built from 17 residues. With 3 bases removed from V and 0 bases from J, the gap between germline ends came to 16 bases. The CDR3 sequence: CASSWGGRPDSGNTIYF. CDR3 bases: TGCGCCAGCAGCTGGGGGGGTAGACCTGACTCTGGAAACACCATATATTTT.

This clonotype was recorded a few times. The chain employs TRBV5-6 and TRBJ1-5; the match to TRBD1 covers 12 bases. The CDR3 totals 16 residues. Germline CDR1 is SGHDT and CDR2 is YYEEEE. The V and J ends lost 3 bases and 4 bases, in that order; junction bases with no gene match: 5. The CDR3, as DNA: TGTGCCAGCAGCTACCGGGACAGGGGGCCTAATCAGCCCCAGCATTTT. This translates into CASSYRDRGPNQPQHF.

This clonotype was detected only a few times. Here the CDR3 reads CASSPRRSNEQFF. The CDR3, as DNA: TGTGCCAGCAGCCCCCGGCGGTCCAATGAGCAGTTCTTC. The V and J genes are TRBV6-5 and TRBJ2-1; D uncertain. The CDR3 spans 13 residues. Trimming left V 6 bases short and J 6 bases short, with 12 bases between. Germline-derived CDR1 and CDR2 are MNHEY and SVGAGI.

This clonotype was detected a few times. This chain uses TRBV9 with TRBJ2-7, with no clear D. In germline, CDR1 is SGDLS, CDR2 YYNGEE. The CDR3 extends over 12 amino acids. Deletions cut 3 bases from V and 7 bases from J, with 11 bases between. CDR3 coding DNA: TGTGCCAGCAGCGGAGTCTCCTTTGAGCAGTACTTC. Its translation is CASSGVSFEQYF.

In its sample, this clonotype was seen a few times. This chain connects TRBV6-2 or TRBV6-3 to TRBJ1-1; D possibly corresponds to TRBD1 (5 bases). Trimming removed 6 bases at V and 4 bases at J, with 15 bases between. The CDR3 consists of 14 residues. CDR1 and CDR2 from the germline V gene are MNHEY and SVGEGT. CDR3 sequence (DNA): TGTGCCAGCAGCGACCGATGGGGCGGCACTGAAGCTTTCTTT. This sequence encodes CASSDRWGGTEAFF.

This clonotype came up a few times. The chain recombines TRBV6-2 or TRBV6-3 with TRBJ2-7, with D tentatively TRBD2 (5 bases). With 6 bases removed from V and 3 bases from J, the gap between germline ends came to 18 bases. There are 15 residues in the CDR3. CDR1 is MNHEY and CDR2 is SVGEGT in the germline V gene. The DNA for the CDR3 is TGTGCCAGCAGGAAAGGGAGTGCGGTTGGCTACGAGCAGTACTTC. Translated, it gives CASRKGSAVGYEQYF.

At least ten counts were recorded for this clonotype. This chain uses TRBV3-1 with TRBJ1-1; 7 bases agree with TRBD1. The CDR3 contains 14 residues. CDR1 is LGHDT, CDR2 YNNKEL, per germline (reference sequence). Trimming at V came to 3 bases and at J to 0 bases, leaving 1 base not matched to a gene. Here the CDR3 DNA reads TGTGCCAGCAGCCAGGGACAGCTGAACACTGAAGCTTTCTTT. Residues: CASSQGQLNTEAFF.

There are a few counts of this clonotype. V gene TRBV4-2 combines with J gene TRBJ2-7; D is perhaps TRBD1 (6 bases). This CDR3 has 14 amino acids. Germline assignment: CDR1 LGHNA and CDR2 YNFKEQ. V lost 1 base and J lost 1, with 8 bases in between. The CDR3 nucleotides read TGTGCCAGCAGCCAAGGACAGGATTCCTACGAGCAGTACTTC. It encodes CASSQGQDSYEQYF.

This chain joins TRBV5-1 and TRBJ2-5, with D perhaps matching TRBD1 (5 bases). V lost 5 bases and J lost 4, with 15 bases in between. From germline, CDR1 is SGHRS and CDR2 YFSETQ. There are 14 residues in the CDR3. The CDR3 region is CASSFNRFIETQYF. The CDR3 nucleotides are TGCGCCAGCAGTTTTAACAGGTTTATAGAGACCCAGTACTTC.

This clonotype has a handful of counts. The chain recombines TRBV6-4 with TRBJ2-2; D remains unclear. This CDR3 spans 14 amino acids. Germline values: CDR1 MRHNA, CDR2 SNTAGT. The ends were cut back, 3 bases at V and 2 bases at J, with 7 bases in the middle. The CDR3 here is CASSELSNTGELFF. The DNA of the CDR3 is TGTGCCAGCAGTGAACTGAGCAACACCGGGGAGCTGTTTTTT.